The entry that follows covers one T cell receptor (beta chain) sequence. The source of the sample is a study of cytotoxic CD8 clonotypes in ibrutinib-treated CLL. This table comes from immunoSEQ multiplex PCR, and its TCRdb copy is limited to in-frame clones, with some not included. Of just over 200,000 clones listed, roughly 73% are singletons. The TCR sequence derives from a human donor with chronic lymphocytic leukemia. The starting material was PBMCs, obtained after 12 months of ibrutinib treatment.

The CDR3 DNA reads TGTGCCAGCAGCCAAGAAGGAGGGCCCTATGGCTACACCTTC. Protein: CASSQEGGPYGYTF. The chain joins TRBV14 to TRBJ1-2; D is unresolved. Per the germline V gene, CDR1 is SGHDN and CDR2 is FVKESK. The CDR3 length is 14 residues. V lost 0 bases to trimming and J lost 4 bases, with 9 bases between them.